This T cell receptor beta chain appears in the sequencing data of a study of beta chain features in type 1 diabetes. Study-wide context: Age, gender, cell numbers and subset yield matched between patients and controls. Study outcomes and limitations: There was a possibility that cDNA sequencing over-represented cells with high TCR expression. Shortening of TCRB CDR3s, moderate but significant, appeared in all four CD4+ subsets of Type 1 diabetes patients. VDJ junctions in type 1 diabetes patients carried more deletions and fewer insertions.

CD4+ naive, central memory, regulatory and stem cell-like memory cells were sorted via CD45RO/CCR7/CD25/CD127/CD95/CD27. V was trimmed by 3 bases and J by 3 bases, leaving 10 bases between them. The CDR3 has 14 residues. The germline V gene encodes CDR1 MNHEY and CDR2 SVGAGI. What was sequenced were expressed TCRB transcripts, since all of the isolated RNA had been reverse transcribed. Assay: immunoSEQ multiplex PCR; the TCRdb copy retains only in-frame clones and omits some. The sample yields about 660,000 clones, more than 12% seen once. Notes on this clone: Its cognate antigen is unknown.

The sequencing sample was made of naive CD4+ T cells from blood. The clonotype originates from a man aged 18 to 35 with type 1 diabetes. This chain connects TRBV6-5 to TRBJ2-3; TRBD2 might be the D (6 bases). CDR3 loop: CASSYSLATDTQYF. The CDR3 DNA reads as TGTGCCAGCAGTTATAGCCTAGCGACAGATACGCAGTATTTT.